A selection of T cell receptor beta chains follows, all from one sample in a study of CD8+CD57+ T cells in acquired aplastic anemia. MiXCR was run by TCRdb on the reads, yielding one entry per CDR3 protein. The data contain a few hundred thousand distinct CDR3 sequences, around 68% of them seen just once; the ten biggest clones take up 3% to 4.5%. Sequences were obtained from sorted CD4+, CD8+, or CD8+CD57+ T cells (not recorded which) from PBMCs. Receptor source: a human donor in good health, serving as a control. CDR3s include the opening cysteine and the closing phenylalanine or tryptophan. The D gene is left open where the match is weak. Rows give clone size only sometimes, using once, few, many, or a class for an expanded clone.

J gene: TRBJ2-5
D gene: -
V gene: TRBV11-3
clone size: -
CDR3 DNA: TGTGCCAGCAGCAAGGAGGGGACTGAGCTAGAGACCCAGTACTTC
CDR3 protein: CASSKEGTELETQYF

J gene: TRBJ1-2
D gene: -
V gene: TRBV7-2
clone size: -
CDR3 DNA: TGTGCCAGCAGGCTGGGTGAGGGCAGCGCTAACTCTGGCTACACCTTC
CDR3 protein: CASRLGEGSANSGYTF

J gene: TRBJ2-5
D gene: -
V gene: TRBV9
clone size: -
CDR3 DNA: TGTGCCAGCAGCTTAGCTCCGAGGCAAGAGACCCAGTACTTC
CDR3 protein: CASSLAPRQETQYF

J gene: TRBJ2-7
D gene: -
V gene: TRBV3-1
clone size: many
CDR3 DNA: TGTGCCAGCAGCCAAATGTGGACAGTCTACGAGCAGTACTTC
CDR3 protein: CASSQMWTVYEQYF

J gene: TRBJ2-5
D gene: TRBD2
V gene: TRBV7-2
clone size: -
CDR3 DNA: TGTGCCAGCCAGACTAGCGGGGGGGGAGAGACCCAGTACTTC
CDR3 protein: CASQTSGGGETQYF

J gene: TRBJ1-2
D gene: -
V gene: TRBV6-1
clone size: -
CDR3 DNA: TGTGCCAGCAGGGTTCGAAGGTCGGGGGATTATGGCTACACCTTC
CDR3 protein: CASRVRRSGDYGYTF

J gene: TRBJ2-7
D gene: -
V gene: TRBV7-2
clone size: -
CDR3 DNA: TGTGCCAGGAGCTCTAGCGAGGGCTACGAGCAGTACTTC
CDR3 protein: CARSSSEGYEQYF

J gene: TRBJ2-3
D gene: -
V gene: TRBV7-7
clone size: many
CDR3 DNA: TGTGCCAGCAGCTTGCAGCCATCCACAGATACGCAGTATTTT
CDR3 protein: CASSLQPSTDTQYF

J gene: TRBJ1-1
D gene: -
V gene: TRBV12-3/TRBV12-4
clone size: -
CDR3 DNA: TGTGCCAGCAAGGATGGCACTGAAGCTTTCTTT
CDR3 protein: CASKDGTEAFF

J gene: TRBJ2-2
D gene: -
V gene: TRBV27
clone size: -
CDR3 DNA: TGTGCCAGCAGTTTATTGAGGAGGAACACCGGGGAGCTGTTTTTT
CDR3 protein: CASSLLRRNTGELFF

J gene: TRBJ2-3
D gene: TRBD2
V gene: TRBV7-8
clone size: once
CDR3 DNA: TGTGGCAGCAGCTTGGGAGCGGGGGTCACAGATACGCAGTATTTT
CDR3 protein: CGSSLGAGVTDTQYF

J gene: TRBJ1-2
D gene: -
V gene: TRBV10-3
clone size: -
CDR3 DNA: TGTGCCATCAGTGGAGACTATGGCTCTGGCTACACCTTC
CDR3 protein: CAISGDYGSGYTF

J gene: TRBJ2-4
D gene: TRBD2
V gene: TRBV20-1
clone size: few
CDR3 DNA: TGCAGTGCTAGGGGAGGGGCACTAGCCAAAAACATTCAGTACTTC
CDR3 protein: CSARGGALAKNIQYF

J gene: TRBJ2-3
D gene: TRBD1
V gene: TRBV14
clone size: -
CDR3 DNA: TGTGCCAGCAGCCCGGGGGGACAGGGGGCCGACGCGCAGTATTTT
CDR3 protein: CASSPGGQGADAQYF

J gene: TRBJ2-7
D gene: -
V gene: TRBV25-1
clone size: -
CDR3 DNA: TGTGCCAGCAGTGAAGTCCACGAGCAGTACTTC
CDR3 protein: CASSEVHEQYF

J gene: TRBJ2-7
D gene: TRBD1
V gene: TRBV5-6
clone size: -
CDR3 DNA: TGTGCCAGCAGCTTGGAGACAGGGCGGACCGAGCAGTACTTC
CDR3 protein: CASSLETGRTEQYF

J gene: TRBJ2-1
D gene: TRBD2
V gene: TRBV25-1
clone size: few
CDR3 DNA: TGTGCCAGCAGTGATCCGACTAGCGGGAGTGTCGAGCAGTTCTTC
CDR3 protein: CASSDPTSGSVEQFF

J gene: TRBJ2-3
D gene: TRBD2
V gene: TRBV12-5
clone size: -
CDR3 DNA: TGTGCTAGTGGTGTTCACGCTAGCGGGGCCACAGATACGCAGTATTTT
CDR3 protein: CASGVHASGATDTQYF

J gene: TRBJ1-5
D gene: -
V gene: TRBV4-1
clone size: many
CDR3 DNA: TGCGCCAGCAGCCCCCGTACAGTAGATAGCAATCAGCCCCAGCATTTT
CDR3 protein: CASSPRTVDSNQPQHF